The text below deals with one T cell receptor beta chain. Antigen unknown. TCRdb passed the reads through MiXCR, listing each CDR3 protein once. The top ten hold around 27% of the sample, which has around 200,000 distinct CDR3 sequences, about 17% seen once. The CDR3 consists of 15 residues. Germline CDR1 and CDR2: LNHDA and SQIVND (reference sequence). The V end lost 5 bases, the J end lost 0 bases, and 13 bases lay between the germline ends. These data belong to a study of T cell repertoires in cytomegalovirus infection. On the study more broadly: Based on public TCR beta signatures, there were indications of CMV infection and of a matching HLA type. General study findings and limits: Carriage of CMV together with the relevant HLA was identifiable through cumulative public TCR beta family frequency. HLA-C-restricted CMV-specific TCR beta clonotypes were dominant in the ex vivo response.

Sequenced material: CD8+ T cells from PBMCs. The clonotype originates from a human donor in good health (CMV status not recorded). Some clones in this sample may be carry-over from other donors' samples. The rearrangement uses TRBV19 and TRBJ1-1; the D gene is possibly TRBD1 (5 bases). In DNA, the CDR3 is TGTGCCAGTAGTCCATTCCGACAGTTGAACACTGAAGCTTTCTTT. Its protein is CASSPFRQLNTEAFF.